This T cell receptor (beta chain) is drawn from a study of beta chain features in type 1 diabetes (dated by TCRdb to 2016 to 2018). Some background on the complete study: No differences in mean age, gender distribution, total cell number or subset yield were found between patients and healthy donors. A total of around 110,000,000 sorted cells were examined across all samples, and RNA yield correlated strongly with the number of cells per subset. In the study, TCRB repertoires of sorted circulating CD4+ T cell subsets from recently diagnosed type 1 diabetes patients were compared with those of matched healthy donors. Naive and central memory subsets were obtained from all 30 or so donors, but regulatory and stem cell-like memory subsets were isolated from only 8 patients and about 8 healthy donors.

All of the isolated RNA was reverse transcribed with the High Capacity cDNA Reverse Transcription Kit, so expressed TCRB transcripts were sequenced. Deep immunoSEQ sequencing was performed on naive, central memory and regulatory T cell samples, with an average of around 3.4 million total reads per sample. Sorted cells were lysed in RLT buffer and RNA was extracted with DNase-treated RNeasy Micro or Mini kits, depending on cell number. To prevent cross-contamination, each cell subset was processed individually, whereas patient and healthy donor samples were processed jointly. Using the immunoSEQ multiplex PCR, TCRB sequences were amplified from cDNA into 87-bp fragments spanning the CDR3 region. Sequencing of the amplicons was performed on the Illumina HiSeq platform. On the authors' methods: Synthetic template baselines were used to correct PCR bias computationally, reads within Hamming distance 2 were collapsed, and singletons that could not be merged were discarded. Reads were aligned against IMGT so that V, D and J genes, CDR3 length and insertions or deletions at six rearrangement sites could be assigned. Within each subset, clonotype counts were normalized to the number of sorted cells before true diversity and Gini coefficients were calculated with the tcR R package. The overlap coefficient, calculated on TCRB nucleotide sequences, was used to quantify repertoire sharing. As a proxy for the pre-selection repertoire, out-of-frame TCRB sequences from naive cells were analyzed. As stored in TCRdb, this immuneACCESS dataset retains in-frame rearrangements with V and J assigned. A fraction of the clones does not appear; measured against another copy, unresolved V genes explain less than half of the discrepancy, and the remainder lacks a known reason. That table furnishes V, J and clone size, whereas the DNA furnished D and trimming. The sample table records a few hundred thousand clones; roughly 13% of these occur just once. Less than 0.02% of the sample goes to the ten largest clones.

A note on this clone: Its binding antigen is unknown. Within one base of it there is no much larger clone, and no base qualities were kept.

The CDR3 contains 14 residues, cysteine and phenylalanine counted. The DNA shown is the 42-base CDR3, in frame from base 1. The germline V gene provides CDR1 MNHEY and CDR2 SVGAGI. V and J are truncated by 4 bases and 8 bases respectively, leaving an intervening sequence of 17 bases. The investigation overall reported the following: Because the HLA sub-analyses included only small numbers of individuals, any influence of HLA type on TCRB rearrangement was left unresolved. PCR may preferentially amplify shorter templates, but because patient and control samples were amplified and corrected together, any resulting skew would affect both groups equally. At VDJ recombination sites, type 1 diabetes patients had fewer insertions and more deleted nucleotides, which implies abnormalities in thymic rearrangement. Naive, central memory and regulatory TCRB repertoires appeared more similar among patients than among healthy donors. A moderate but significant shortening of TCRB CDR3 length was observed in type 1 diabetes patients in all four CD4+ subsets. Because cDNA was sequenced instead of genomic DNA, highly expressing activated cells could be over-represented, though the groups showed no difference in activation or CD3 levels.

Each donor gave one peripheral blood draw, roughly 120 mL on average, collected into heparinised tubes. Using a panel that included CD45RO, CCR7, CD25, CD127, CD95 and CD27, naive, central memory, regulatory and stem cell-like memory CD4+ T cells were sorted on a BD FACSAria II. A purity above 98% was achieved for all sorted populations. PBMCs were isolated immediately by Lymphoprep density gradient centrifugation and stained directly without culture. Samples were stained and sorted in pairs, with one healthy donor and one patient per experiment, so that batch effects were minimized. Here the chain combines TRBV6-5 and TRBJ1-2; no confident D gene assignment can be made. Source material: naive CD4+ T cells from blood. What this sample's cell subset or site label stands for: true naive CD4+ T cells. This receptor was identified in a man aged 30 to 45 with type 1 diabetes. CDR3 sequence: CASSWSPQWYGYTF. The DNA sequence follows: TGTGCCAGCAGTTGGAGTCCCCAGTGGTACGGCTACACCTTC.